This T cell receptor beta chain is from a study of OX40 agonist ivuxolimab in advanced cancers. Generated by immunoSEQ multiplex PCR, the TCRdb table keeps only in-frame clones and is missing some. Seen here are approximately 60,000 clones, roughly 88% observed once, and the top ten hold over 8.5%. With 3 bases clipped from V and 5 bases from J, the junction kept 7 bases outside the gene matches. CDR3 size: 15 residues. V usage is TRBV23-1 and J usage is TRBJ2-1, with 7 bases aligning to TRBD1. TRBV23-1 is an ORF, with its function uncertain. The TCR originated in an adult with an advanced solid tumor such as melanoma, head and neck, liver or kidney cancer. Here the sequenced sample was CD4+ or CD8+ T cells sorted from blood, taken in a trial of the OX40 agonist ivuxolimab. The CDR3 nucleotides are TGCGCCAGCAGTCATCGGGACAGACTACACAATGAGCAGTTCTTC. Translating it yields CASSHRDRLHNEQFF.